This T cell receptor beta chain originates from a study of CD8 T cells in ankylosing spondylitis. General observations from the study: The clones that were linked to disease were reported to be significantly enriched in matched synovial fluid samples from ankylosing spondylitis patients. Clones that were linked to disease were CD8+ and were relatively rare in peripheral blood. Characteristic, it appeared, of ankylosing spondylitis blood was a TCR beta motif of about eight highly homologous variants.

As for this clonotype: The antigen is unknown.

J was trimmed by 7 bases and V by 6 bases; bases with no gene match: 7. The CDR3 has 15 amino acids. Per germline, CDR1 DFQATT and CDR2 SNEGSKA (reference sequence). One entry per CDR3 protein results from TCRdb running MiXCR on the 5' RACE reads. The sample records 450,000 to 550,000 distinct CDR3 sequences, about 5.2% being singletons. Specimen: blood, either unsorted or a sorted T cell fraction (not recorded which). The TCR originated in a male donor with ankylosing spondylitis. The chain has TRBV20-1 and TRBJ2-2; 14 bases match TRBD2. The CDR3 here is CSARLAGGHVGELFF. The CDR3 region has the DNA TGCAGTGCGAGACTAGCGGGGGGGCATGTCGGGGAGCTGTTTTTT.